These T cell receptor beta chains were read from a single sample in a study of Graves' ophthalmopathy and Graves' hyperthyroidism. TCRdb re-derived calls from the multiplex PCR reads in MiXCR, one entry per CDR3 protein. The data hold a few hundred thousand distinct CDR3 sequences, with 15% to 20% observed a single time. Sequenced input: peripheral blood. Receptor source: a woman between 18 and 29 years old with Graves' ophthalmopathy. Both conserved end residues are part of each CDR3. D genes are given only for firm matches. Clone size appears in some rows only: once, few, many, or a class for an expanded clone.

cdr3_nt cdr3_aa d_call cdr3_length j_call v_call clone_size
TGTGCCAGCAGTTTCCTGATCGACAGGGGGTATGGCGAGCAGTACTTC CASSFLIDRGYGEQYF TRBD1 16 TRBJ2-7 TRBV6-2/TRBV6-3 many
TGTGCCAGCAGCACAGGGAGGTTGAAGACCCAGTACTTC CASSTGRLKTQYF - 13 TRBJ2-5 TRBV28 many
TGTGCCAGCTCACCACGAAGAAACACCATATATTTT CASSPRRNTIYF - 12 TRBJ1-3 TRBV18 many
TGTGCCAGCAGCTTCCGGACAGGGGGCGTCACTGAAGCTTTCTTT CASSFRTGGVTEAFF TRBD1 15 TRBJ1-1 TRBV7-2 many
TGTGCCAGCAGTCCCAGACAAGGGGAAATAGGGGAGCTGTTTTTT CASSPRQGEIGELFF - 15 TRBJ2-2 TRBV6-1 -
TGCGCCAGCAGCTTAGTCAGGGGAGAAAAGCAGTACTTC CASSLVRGEKQYF - 13 TRBJ2-7 TRBV5-1 many
TGTGCCAGCAGACGCCGGACTCCCCGTACTTTCTACGAGCAGTACTTC CASRRRTPRTFYEQYF - 16 TRBJ2-7 TRBV28 many
TGTGCCAGCAGCTTATATGTGGGGGCGGCCTACGAGCAGTACTTC CASSLYVGAAYEQYF - 15 TRBJ2-7 TRBV7-2 few
TGTGCCAGCAACAGGGTGGCTCAGCCCCAGCATTTT CASNRVAQPQHF - 12 TRBJ1-5 TRBV6-1 many
TGTGCCAGTACCTTCCGGGGGGTTTATGGCTACACCTTC CASTFRGVYGYTF - 13 TRBJ1-2 TRBV19 many
TGTGCCAGCAGAAACGGAGGGGGGTCCTACGAGCAGTACTTC CASRNGGGSYEQYF - 14 TRBJ2-7 TRBV6-2/TRBV6-3 many
TGTGCCAGCAGCTTAGTGGCTAGCGAAGACTACGAGCAGTACTTC CASSLVASEDYEQYF - 15 TRBJ2-7 TRBV7-9 many
TGCGCCAGCAGCCAAGATAAAGGCGTGGGCACTGAAGCTTTCTTT CASSQDKGVGTEAFF - 15 TRBJ1-1 TRBV4-3 many
TGCAGCGTTGAGACCCTAGCGGGAGGGGACTACGAGCAGTACTTC CSVETLAGGDYEQYF TRBD2 15 TRBJ2-7 TRBV29-1 many
TGTGCCAGTAGTATCGTCGGAGTTAGCTCCTATAATTCACCCCTCCACTTT CASSIVGVSSYNSPLHF - 17 TRBJ1-6 TRBV19 many
TGTGCCAGCAGTTCCCCCCTCCGACGTTCACCCCTCCACTTT CASSSPLRRSPLHF - 14 TRBJ1-6 TRBV27 -
TGTGCCTGGCGCCGCAGGGGAAGGGGCGGGGAGCTGTTTTTT CAWRRRGRGGELFF - 14 TRBJ2-2 TRBV30 many
TGTGCCAGCAGCTTCGGGACTAGCGGGAGGGCCGACACCGGGGAGCTGTTTTTT CASSFGTSGRADTGELFF TRBD2 18 TRBJ2-2 TRBV11-2 many
TGTGCCATCAGTCTCACAGCCGGGACTAGGGGCTACGAGCAGTACTTC CAISLTAGTRGYEQYF TRBD2 16 TRBJ2-7 TRBV10-3 many
TGTGCCAGCAGTTTAGGCGAGATAGAGACCCAGTACTTC CASSLGEIETQYF - 13 TRBJ2-5 TRBV12-3/TRBV12-4 many
TGTGCCAGCAGTTTATTCCCGGGAGCGAACACCGGGGAGCTGTTTTTT CASSLFPGANTGELFF - 16 TRBJ2-2 TRBV28 many
TGTGCCAGCAGTGATATAGCCCCCACCGGTGCTTTCTTT CASSDIAPTGAFF - 13 TRBJ1-1 TRBV6-1 many
TGTGCCAGCAGCAGAACTAGCGGGGGGGCACAGACCCAGTACTTC CASSRTSGGAQTQYF TRBD2 15 TRBJ2-5 TRBV7-2 many
TGTGCCAGCAGTCGACAGGGGTTCGCGAACACCGGGGAGCTGTTTTTT CASSRQGFANTGELFF TRBD1 16 TRBJ2-2 TRBV6-2/TRBV6-3 many
TGTGCCAGCAGCTTAGCGGTTGGGGGGAACACTGAAGCTTTCTTT CASSLAVGGNTEAFF - 15 TRBJ1-1 TRBV7-9 -
TGTGCCAGCAGCTTGGCAGGTAGAAGGGGGCGGGAGACCCAGTACTTC CASSLAGRRGRETQYF TRBD1 16 TRBJ2-5 TRBV11-2 many
TGTGCCAGCAGTTACGCGGCTGACAGGGGATCCTACGAGCAGTACTTC CASSYAADRGSYEQYF TRBD1 16 TRBJ2-7 TRBV6-5 many
TGTGCCAGCAGCTTAGAGCCCCTAGGGGAGCTGTTTTTT CASSLEPLGELFF - 13 TRBJ2-2 TRBV7-2 many
TGTGCCAGCAGTGAGACAGGGGGCCGAGGGTGCACCTTC CASSETGGRGCTF TRBD1 13 TRBJ1-2 TRBV2 -
TGCAGCGTGAGGGGGGCGACAGGGGAGGGGTTAAACATTCAGTACTTC CSVRGATGEGLNIQYF - 16 TRBJ2-4 TRBV29-1 many
TGTGCCAGCAGTTACCACCCTGCGACTAGCCCAAGCCGCGACCAGTACTTC CASSYHPATSPSRDQYF TRBD2 17 TRBJ2-5 TRBV6-2/TRBV6-3 -
TGTGCCAGCAGTTACTCACTAGGGAGAAAGGGATCACCCCTCCACTTT CASSYSLGRKGSPLHF - 16 TRBJ1-6 TRBV6-5 many
TGTGCCAGCAGCTTGGCAGGGGTGGCCGAGACCCAGTACTTC CASSLAGVAETQYF - 14 TRBJ2-5 TRBV5-5 many
TGTGCCAGCAGTTATAGAAGTGGTCAGCCCCAGCATTTT CASSYRSGQPQHF - 13 TRBJ1-5 TRBV6-2/TRBV6-3 many
TGCGCCAGCAGCTTCTCTAGCGGGAGCCTTAGCTCCTACGAGCAGTACTTC CASSFSSGSLSSYEQYF TRBD2 17 TRBJ2-7 TRBV5-1 many
TGTGCCAGCAGTGAAGCTGGAGGGAACGGGCCAGAGACCCAGTACTTC CASSEAGGNGPETQYF - 16 TRBJ2-5 TRBV6-1 many
TGTGCCAGCAGCTTAGTTCTGGGGGGGGGGGCCCAGCAGTACTTC CASSLVLGGGAQQYF - 15 TRBJ2-7 TRBV11-2 many
TGTGCCAGCAGCTTAGGGGCAGGGATCTCTGGAAACACCATATATTTT CASSLGAGISGNTIYF - 16 TRBJ1-3 TRBV7-3 many
TGTGCCAGCAGCGTAGCGACAGCTGGCTACGCCTTC CASSVATAGYAF - 12 TRBJ1-2 TRBV9 many
TGTGCCAGCAGCCCCCGGTCCCTCACCGACGAGCAGTACTTC CASSPRSLTDEQYF - 14 TRBJ2-7 TRBV12-3/TRBV12-4 many
TGTGCCAGCAGTTACTTACCCGGGACAGGGCAGCCCCAGCATTTT CASSYLPGTGQPQHF TRBD1 15 TRBJ1-5 TRBV12-3/TRBV12-4 many
TGTGCCACCCGGGGGAATGGCGAAGCTTTCTTT CATRGNGEAFF - 11 TRBJ1-1 TRBV15 many
TGTGCCACCAGTGATCCCAGCGGAAACGAGCAGTACTTC CATSDPSGNEQYF - 13 TRBJ2-7 TRBV24-1 many
TGTGCCAGCAGCTTGGGGGGACAGGGGTCATCACCCCTCCACTTT CASSLGGQGSSPLHF TRBD1 15 TRBJ1-6 TRBV7-2 many
TGTGCCAGCAGTCAGGGCGGGGTCTATGGCTACACCTTC CASSQGGVYGYTF - 13 TRBJ1-2 TRBV6-1 many
TGTGCCAGCAGTTTATTAGGGCTGGGCACTGAAGCTTTCTTT CASSLLGLGTEAFF - 14 TRBJ1-1 TRBV27 many
TGCAGTGCTAGAGATCCAGGGGGCACGGGAGAGACCCAGTACTTC CSARDPGGTGETQYF TRBD1 15 TRBJ2-5 TRBV20-1 -
TGTGCCAGCAGTTACTGGAGTGGCTCCTACGAGCAGTACTTC CASSYWSGSYEQYF - 14 TRBJ2-7 TRBV6-2/TRBV6-3 many
TGTGCCAGCAGCTTAAACGGGGAATGGAACTATGGCTACACCTTC CASSLNGEWNYGYTF - 15 TRBJ1-2 TRBV7-2 many
TGTGCCAGCAGTTACGGGACAGGGTGGTCCAACGTCCTGACTTTC CASSYGTGWSNVLTF TRBD1 15 TRBJ2-6 TRBV6-2/TRBV6-3 many
TGCAGTGCTATAGTCAGGGGAACATCTCAGCCCCAGCATTTT CSAIVRGTSQPQHF - 14 TRBJ1-5 TRBV20-1 many
TGCGCCAGCAGCTTCCCGGGACACCCATTTCAGTACTTC CASSFPGHPFQYF - 13 TRBJ2-4 TRBV5-1 many
TGTGCCAGCAGTCAGACGCGGGAGACCCAGTACTTC CASSQTRETQYF - 12 TRBJ2-5 TRBV6-2/TRBV6-3 few
TGTGCCAGCAGTTCCCCTTCTGCCCTCGAGCAGTACTTC CASSSPSALEQYF - 13 TRBJ2-7 TRBV28 many
TGTGCCACCAGCAGAGAAAGGGCAGGGGACTATGGCTACACCTTC CATSRERAGDYGYTF - 15 TRBJ1-2 TRBV15 -
TGTGCCAGCAGCTTAGCCCGACAGGGGGGAACTGAAGCTTTCTTT CASSLARQGGTEAFF TRBD1 15 TRBJ1-1 TRBV7-8 many